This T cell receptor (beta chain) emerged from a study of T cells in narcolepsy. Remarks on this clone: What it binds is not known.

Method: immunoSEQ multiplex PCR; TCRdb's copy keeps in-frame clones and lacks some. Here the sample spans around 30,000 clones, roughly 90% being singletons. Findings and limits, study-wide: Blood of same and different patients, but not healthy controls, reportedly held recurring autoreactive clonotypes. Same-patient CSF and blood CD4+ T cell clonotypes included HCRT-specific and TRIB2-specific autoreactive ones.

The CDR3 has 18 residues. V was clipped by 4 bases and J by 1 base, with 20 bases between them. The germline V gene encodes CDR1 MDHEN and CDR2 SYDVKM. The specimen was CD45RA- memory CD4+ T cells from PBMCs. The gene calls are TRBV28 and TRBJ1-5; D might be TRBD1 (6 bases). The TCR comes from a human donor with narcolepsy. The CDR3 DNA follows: TGTGCCAGCAGTTCCCATAGACGGACAGACGACAGCAATCAGCCCCAGCATTTT. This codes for CASSSHRRTDDSNQPQHF.